This TCR beta chain was recorded in a study of cytotoxic CD8 clonotypes in ibrutinib-treated CLL. Study-level information: Overall, about 25 responses were partial and 2 complete; following median roughly six years, about 14 patients stayed remitted and about twelve progressed. General study results and limits: Sustained-remission patients were sampled at different times than progressing patients were.

Depths of 1 in 200,000 to 1 in 1 million T cells were the sequencing target. Some clones are missing from TCRdb's copy, which holds only in-frame ones; the method was immunoSEQ multiplex PCR. The sample has some 50,000 clones, around 73% seen once. Turning to this clone: Its cognate antigen is unknown.

CDR1 and CDR2 from the germline V gene are LNHDA and SQIVND (reference sequence). With 3 bases removed from V and 8 bases from J, the gap between germline ends came to 13 bases. This CDR3 is 14 amino acids long. Source: PBMCs, taken after 12 months of ibrutinib treatment. This rearrangement joins TRBV19 to TRBJ1-4; D not certain. The clonotype comes from a human donor with chronic lymphocytic leukemia. CDR3 DNA sequence: TGTGCCAGTAGTATGTCACAGCCGTGGGAAAAACTGTTTTTT. Protein sequence: CASSMSQPWEKLFF.